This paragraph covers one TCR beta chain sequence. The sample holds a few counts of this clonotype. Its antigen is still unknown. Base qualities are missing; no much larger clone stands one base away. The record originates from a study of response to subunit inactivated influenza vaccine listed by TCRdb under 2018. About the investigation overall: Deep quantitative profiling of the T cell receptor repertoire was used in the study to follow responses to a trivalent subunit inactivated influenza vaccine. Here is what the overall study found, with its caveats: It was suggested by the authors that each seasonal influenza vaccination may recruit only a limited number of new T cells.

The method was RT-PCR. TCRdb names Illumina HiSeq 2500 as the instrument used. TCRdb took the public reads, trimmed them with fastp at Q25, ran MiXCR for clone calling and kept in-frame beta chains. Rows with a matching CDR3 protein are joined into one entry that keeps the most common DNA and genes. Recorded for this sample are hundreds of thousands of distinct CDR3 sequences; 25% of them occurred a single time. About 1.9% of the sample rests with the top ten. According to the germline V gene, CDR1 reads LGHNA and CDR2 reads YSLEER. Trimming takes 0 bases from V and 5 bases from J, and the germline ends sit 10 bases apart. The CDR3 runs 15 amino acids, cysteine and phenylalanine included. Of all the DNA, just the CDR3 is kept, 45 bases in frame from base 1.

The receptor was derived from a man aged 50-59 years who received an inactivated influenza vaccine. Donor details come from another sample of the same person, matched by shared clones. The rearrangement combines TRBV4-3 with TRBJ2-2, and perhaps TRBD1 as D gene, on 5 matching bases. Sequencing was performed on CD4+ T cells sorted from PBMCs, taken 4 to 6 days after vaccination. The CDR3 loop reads CASSQEWAGTGELFF. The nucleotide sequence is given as TGCGCCAGCAGCCAAGAATGGGCAGGGACCGGGGAGCTGTTTTTT.